A single sample is the source of the 13 T cell receptor beta chains below, sequenced in a study of T cell repertoires in cytomegalovirus infection. TCRdb re-called the reads through MiXCR, storing one row per CDR3 protein. The table lists 570,000 or so distinct CDR3 sequences, approximately 40% of them singletons. Their recognized antigens are unknown. The sequenced sample was cultured PBMCs, obtained from culture after CMV antigen stimulation. The source of these receptors is a human donor in good health (CMV status not recorded). Some clones in this sample may be carry-over from other donors' samples.

This rearrangement joins TRBV5-4 to TRBJ2-3; 8 bases are a match to TRBD2. The junction had 5 bases not matched to a gene; V was cut back by 2 bases and J by 0 bases. CDR1 is SGHNT and CDR2 is YYREEE in the germline V gene (reference sequence). CDR3 length: 16 amino acids. As DNA, the CDR3 is TGTGCCAGCAGCTTCGGTAGCGGGACTAGCACAGATACGCAGTATTTT. Translation: CASSFGSGTSTDTQYF.

There are a few counts of this clonotype. The V call is TRBV20-1, the J call TRBJ1-4, with D possibly TRBD1 on 5 matching bases. Germline CDR1 and CDR2: DFQATT and SNEGSKA (reference sequence). Trimming took off 2 bases at V and 8 bases at J, with 9 bases between the two ends. This CDR3 contains 12 residues. The CDR3 sequence is CSARQGGEKLFF. CDR3 in DNA: TGCAGTGCTAGACAGGGTGGCGAAAAACTGTTTTTT.

The J gene is TRBJ2-1, the V gene TRBV18, with 11 bases aligning to TRBD2. J gave up 0 bases and V 2 bases, and 6 bases lay outside the gene matches. CDR1 KGHSH and CDR2 LQKENI come from the germline V gene. There are 18 residues in the CDR3. CDR3 sequence: CASSPGTSGTSSYNEQFF. Here the CDR3 DNA reads TGTGCCAGCTCACCAGGGACTAGCGGAACGAGCTCCTACAATGAGCAGTTCTTC.

This clonotype was observed a few times. The J gene is TRBJ2-2, the V gene TRBV19; D uncertain. The CDR3 length is 14 residues. Germline V gives CDR1 LNHDA, CDR2 SQIVND (reference sequence). Trimming took off 8 bases at V and 3 bases at J, with 13 bases between the two ends. The CDR3 coding sequence is TGTGCCAGTGAGACCCGGTTGGACACCGGGGAGCTGTTTTTT. Translated, it gives CASETRLDTGELFF.

The chain links TRBV6-2 or TRBV6-3 to TRBJ2-1; the D call may be TRBD1 or TRBD2 (5 bases each). CDR1 is MNHEY and CDR2 is SVGEGT in the germline V gene. The V gene lost 2 bases and the J gene lost 6 bases, with 17 bases spanning the gap. The CDR3 has 16 amino acids. The CDR3 coding sequence is TGTGCCAGCAGTTACACTCCGCAGGGTGAGGGCAATGAGCAGTTCTTC. Amino acids: CASSYTPQGEGNEQFF.

This clonotype was recorded a few times. The chain joins TRBV2 to TRBJ1-6; no clear D. The CDR3 contains 14 residues. CDR1 and CDR2 from the germline V gene are SNHLY and FYNNEI. Trimming left V 3 bases short and J 7 bases short, with 10 bases between. The DNA of the CDR3 is TGTGCCAGCAGTGATCAGGCGCAGAATTCACCCCTCCACTTT. It is translated as CASSDQAQNSPLHF.

The chain combines TRBV7-9 with TRBJ2-7; D call uncertain. Germline lookup yields CDR1 SEHNR and CDR2 FQNEAQ (reference sequence). The CDR3 runs 13 residues. Trimming cost V 4 bases and J 4 bases, with 11 bases left between them. The CDR3 reads CASSSLTAYEQYF. For the CDR3, the DNA is TGTGCCAGCAGCTCCCTGACGGCATACGAGCAGTACTTC.

In regard to this clonotype: At one of its ends the junction is not consistent with the germline gene, which may arise from a read error. CDR3 sequence reads: CDSSLPGELFF. The CDR3, as DNA: TGTGACAGCAGCCTCCCCGGGGAGCTGTTTTTT. This sequence joins TRBV7-6 and TRBJ2-2, with D unresolved. The CDR3 runs to 11 residues. Germline V gene lookup returns CDR1 SGHVS and CDR2 FNYEAQ.

This clonotype occurred once. The chain recombines TRBV9 with TRBJ2-1; the match to TRBD2 covers 7 bases. This CDR3 is built from 16 residues. The germline V gene has CDR1 SGDLS and CDR2 YYNGEE. Trimming removed 3 bases from V and 1 base from J; junction bases left unmatched: 7. The CDR3 DNA is TGTGCCAGCAGCGAATGGGCTAGCGGTTCCTACAATGAGCAGTTCTTC. Translation gives CASSEWASGSYNEQFF.

The V and J genes are TRBV29-1 and TRBJ2-5; 11 bases agree with TRBD1. After removal of 4 bases from V and 4 bases from J, the junction contained 5 bases not matched to a gene. The CDR3 extends over 14 amino acids. Germline V CDR1 and CDR2: SQVTM, ANQGSEA. This CDR3 is CSVARDRGSETQYF. The CDR3 DNA follows: TGCAGCGTTGCCCGGGACAGGGGGTCAGAGACCCAGTACTTC.

This clonotype turned up a few times. J is TRBJ2-7 and V is TRBV4-2, with D possibly being TRBD2 (7 bases). Germline V gives CDR1 LGHNA, CDR2 YNFKEQ. This CDR3 comprises 16 residues. Trimming took off 0 bases at V and 3 bases at J, with 15 bases between the two ends. The CDR3 nucleotides read TGTGCCAGCAGCCAAGATGACCAGCGGGACATCTACGAGCAGTACTTC. This sequence encodes CASSQDDQRDIYEQYF.

This rearrangement joins TRBV19 to TRBJ1-4; 10 bases are a match to TRBD1. Germline V CDR1 and CDR2: LNHDA, SQIVND (reference sequence). The CDR3 runs 15 residues. V was clipped by 8 bases and J by 4 bases; unmatched bases: 7. The CDR3 DNA reads as TGTGCCAGTCGCGACAGGGGGCTCATTAATGAAAAACTGTTTTTT. Its protein product is CASRDRGLINEKLFF.

This clonotype was seen a handful of times. V and J are TRBV7-2 and TRBJ2-5; no firm D call. CDR1 is SGHTA and CDR2 is FQGNSA in the germline V gene. The CDR3 has 14 residues. Trimming cost V 5 bases and J 1 base, with 11 bases left between them. The CDR3 sequence is CASSRDWSQETQYF. Written as DNA, the CDR3 is TGTGCCAGCAGCCGAGACTGGAGCCAAGAGACCCAGTACTTC.